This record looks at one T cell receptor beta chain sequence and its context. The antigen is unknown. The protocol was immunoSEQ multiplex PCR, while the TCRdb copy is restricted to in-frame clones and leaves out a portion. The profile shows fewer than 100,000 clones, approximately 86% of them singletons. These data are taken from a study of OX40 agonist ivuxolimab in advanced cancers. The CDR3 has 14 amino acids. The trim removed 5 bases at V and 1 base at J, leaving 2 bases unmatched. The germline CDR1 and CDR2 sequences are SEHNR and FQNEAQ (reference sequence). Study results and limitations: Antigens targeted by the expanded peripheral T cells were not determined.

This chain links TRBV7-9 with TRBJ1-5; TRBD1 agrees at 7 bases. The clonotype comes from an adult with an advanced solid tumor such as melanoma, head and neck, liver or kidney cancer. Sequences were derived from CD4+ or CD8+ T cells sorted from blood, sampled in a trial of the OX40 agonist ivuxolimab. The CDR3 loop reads CASSKTGSNQPQHF. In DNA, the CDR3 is TGTGCCAGCAGCAAGACAGGGAGCAATCAGCCCCAGCATTTT.